This entry is about one T cell receptor (beta chain). What it recognizes is unknown. The CDR3 sequence is 14 residues long. V was cut by 8 bases and J by 3 bases, with 14 bases left in between. The V gene's germline CDR1 is MDHEN and CDR2 SYDVKM. The repertoire was sequenced with immunoSEQ multiplex PCR; TCRdb's copy has only in-frame clones and lacks some. This table has 150,000 to 200,000 clones, 85% to 95% appearing once. These data belong to a study of T cell responses to AZD1222 COVID-19 vaccine. Study results and caveats: The donor group comprised mostly white British people and more females; the analysis possibly underestimated clonal diversity.

J is TRBJ1-5 and V is TRBV28; maybe TRBD1 (6 bases). The TCR originated in an adult in good health. This specimen consisted of peripheral blood, obtained on day 0 of AZD1222 vaccination. CDR3 bases: TGTGCCAGCCAGGGGCACAGCCTCAATCAGCCCCAGCATTTT. The encoded protein is CASQGHSLNQPQHF.